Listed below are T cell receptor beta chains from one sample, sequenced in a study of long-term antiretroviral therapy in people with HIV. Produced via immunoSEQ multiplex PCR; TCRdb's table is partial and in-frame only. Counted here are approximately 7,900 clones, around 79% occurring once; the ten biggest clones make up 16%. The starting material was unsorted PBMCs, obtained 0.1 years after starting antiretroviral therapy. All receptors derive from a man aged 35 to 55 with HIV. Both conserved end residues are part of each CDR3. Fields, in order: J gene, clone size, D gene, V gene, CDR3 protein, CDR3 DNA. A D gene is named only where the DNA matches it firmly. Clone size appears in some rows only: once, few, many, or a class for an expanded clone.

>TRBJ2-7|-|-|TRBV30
CAWSGGVQADEQYF
TGTGCCTGGAGCGGGGGCGTGCAAGCAGACGAGCAGTACTTC
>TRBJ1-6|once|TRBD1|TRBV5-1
CASSLDWDSYNSPLHF
TGCGCCAGCAGCTTGGATTGGGACAGTTATAATTCACCCCTCCACTTT
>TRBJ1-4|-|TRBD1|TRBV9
CASSAEGGTGEKLFF
TGTGCCAGCAGCGCAGAAGGGGGCACCGGTGAAAAACTGTTTTTT
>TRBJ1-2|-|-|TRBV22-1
CPGSARFQGLSPNYGYTF
TGTCCTGGGAGCGCACGTTTCCAGGGTCTAAGTCCCAACTATGGCTACACCTTC
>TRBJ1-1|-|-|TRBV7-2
CASSLRGTEAFF
TGTGCCAGCAGCCTCAGGGGAACTGAAGCTTTCTTT
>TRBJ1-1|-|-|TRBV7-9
CASSLDEGRIIAEAFF
TGTGCCAGCAGCTTAGATGAGGGCAGGATCATCGCTGAAGCTTTCTTT
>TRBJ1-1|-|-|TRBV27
CASRLGGTEAFF
TGTGCCAGCAGGCTAGGGGGGACTGAAGCTTTCTTT
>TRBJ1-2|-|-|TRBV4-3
CASSQDLISNYGYTF
TGCGCCAGCAGCCAAGATCTCATATCTAACTATGGCTACACCTTC
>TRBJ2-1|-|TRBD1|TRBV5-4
CASSLVDRDYNEQFF
TGTGCCAGCAGCTTGGTGGACAGGGACTACAATGAGCAGTTCTTC
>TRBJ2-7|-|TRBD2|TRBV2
CALSSGLAGRSSYEQYF
TGTGCCCTCTCGTCCGGACTAGCGGGGAGGAGCTCCTACGAGCAGTACTTC
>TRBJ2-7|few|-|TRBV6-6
CASSPQGGVEQYF
TGTGCCAGCAGTCCGCAGGGAGGAGTCGAGCAGTACTTC
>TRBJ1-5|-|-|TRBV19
CASSFRGERIQPQHF
TGTGCCAGTAGCTTCCGAGGGGAAAGGATTCAGCCCCAGCATTTT
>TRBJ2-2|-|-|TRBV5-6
CASSLRRARTGELFF
TGTGCCAGCAGCTTGAGGAGGGCTCGAACCGGGGAGCTGTTTTTT
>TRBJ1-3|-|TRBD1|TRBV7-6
CASSPGTGVYF
TGTGCCAGCAGCCCGGGGACAGGGGTATATTTT
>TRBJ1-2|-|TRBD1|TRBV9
CASSPRGSGQGAYGYTF
TGTGCCAGCAGCCCTCGGGGTTCGGGACAGGGGGCATATGGCTACACCTTC
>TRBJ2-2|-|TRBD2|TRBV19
CASRARGGGATGELFF
TGTGCCAGTAGGGCGCGTGGCGGGGGAGCTACCGGGGAGCTGTTTTTT
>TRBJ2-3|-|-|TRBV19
CASTDGLLSTDTQYF
TGTGCCAGTACCGATGGACTTCTTAGCACAGATACGCAGTATTTT
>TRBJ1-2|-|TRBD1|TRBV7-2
CASSLWDSDYGYTF
TGTGCCAGCAGCTTATGGGACAGCGACTATGGCTACACCTTC
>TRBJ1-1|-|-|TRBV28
CASSDMDAEAFF
TGTGCCAGCAGTGACATGGATGCTGAAGCTTTCTTT
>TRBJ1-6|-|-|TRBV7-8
CASSLDFGSTSPLHF
TGTGCCAGCAGCTTAGACTTCGGCAGTACTTCACCCCTCCACTTT
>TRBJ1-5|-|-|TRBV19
CASSISSNQPQHF
TGTGCCAGTAGTATATCGAGCAATCAGCCCCAGCATTTT
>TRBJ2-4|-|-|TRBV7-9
CASSLEGSLAKNIQYF
TGTGCCAGCAGCTTAGAAGGGTCTCTAGCCAAAAACATTCAGTACTTC
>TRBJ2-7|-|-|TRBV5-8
CASSLEEGSYEQYF
TGTGCCAGCAGCTTGGAGGAGGGCTCCTACGAGCAGTACTTC
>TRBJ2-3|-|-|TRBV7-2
CASSPWDGDTQYF
TGTGCCAGCAGCCCGTGGGATGGAGATACGCAGTATTTT
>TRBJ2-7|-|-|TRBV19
CASSPSGWAYEQYF
TGTGCCAGTAGCCCTTCCGGGTGGGCCTACGAGCAGTACTTC
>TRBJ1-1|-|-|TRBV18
CASSPMAMNTEAFF
TGTGCCAGCTCACCAATGGCCATGAACACTGAAGCTTTCTTT
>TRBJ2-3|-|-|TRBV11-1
CASSLGGGREDTQYF
TGTGCCAGCAGCTTAGGAGGGGGGCGTGAAGATACGCAGTATTTT
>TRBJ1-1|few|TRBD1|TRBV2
CASSRQGNTEAFF
TGTGCCAGCAGTAGACAGGGGAACACTGAAGCTTTCTTT
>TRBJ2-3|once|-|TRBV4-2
CASSQVGGADTQYF
TGTGCCAGCAGCCAAGTGGGGGGCGCAGATACGCAGTATTTT
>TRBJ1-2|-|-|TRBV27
CASSSTLQILFGYTF
TGTGCCAGCAGTTCCACCCTCCAGATCCTTTTTGGCTACACCTTC
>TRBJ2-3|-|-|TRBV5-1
CASSFGRDTQYF
TGCGCCAGCAGCTTTGGGCGGGATACGCAGTATTTT
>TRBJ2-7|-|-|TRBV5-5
CASSWDGDKDEQYF
TGTGCCAGCAGCTGGGACGGGGATAAAGACGAGCAGTACTTC
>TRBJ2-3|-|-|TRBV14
CASSQQGILSTDTQYF
TGTGCCAGCAGCCAACAGGGGATTCTCAGCACAGATACGCAGTATTTT
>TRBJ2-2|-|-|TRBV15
CATSRYSSGIKNTGELFF
TGTGCCACCAGCAGATACTCCTCCGGGATTAAGAACACCGGGGAGCTGTTTTTT
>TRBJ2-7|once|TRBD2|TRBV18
CASSRSGGAFYEQYF
TGTGCCAGCTCACGAAGCGGGGGGGCCTTTTACGAGCAGTACTTC
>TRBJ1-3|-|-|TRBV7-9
CASSFSSGRYGGNTIYF
TGTGCCAGCAGCTTTAGTTCGGGACGCTACGGAGGAAACACCATATATTTT
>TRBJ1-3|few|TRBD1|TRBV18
CASSPGTALRGNTIYF
TGTGCCAGCTCACCCGGGACAGCTCTGAGAGGAAACACCATATATTTT
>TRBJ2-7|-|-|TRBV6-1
CATAYRVEDYEQYF
TGTGCCACAGCATACAGGGTAGAAGATTACGAGCAGTACTTC
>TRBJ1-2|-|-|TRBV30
CAWSVRAPGYTF
TGTGCCTGGAGCGTCCGGGCCCCCGGCTACACCTTC
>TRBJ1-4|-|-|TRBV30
CAWTGAMGHEKLFF
TGTGCCTGGACCGGGGCCATGGGACATGAAAAACTGTTTTTT
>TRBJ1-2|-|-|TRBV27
CASSLRGRNGYTF
TGTGCCAGCAGTTTACGGGGCCGAAATGGCTACACCTTC
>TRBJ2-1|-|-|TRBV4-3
CASSQGGGNEQFF
TGCGCCAGCAGCCAAGGGGGCGGCAATGAGCAGTTCTTC
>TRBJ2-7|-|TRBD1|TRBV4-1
CASSYNEDRDYEQYF
TGCGCCAGCAGCTACAACGAGGACAGGGACTACGAGCAGTACTTC
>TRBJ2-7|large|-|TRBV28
CAQGNREGTEQYF
TGTGCCCAGGGGAACAGGGAGGGGACCGAGCAGTACTTC
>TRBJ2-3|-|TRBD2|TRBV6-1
CASTSGADTQYF
TGTGCCAGCACTAGCGGGGCAGATACGCAGTATTTT
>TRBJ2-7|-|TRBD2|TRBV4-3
CASSQDNVGGGSAGYEQYF
TGCGCCAGCAGCCAAGATAACGTTGGGGGAGGGTCCGCGGGGTACGAGCAGTACTTC
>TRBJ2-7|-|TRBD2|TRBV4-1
CASSHRAGGPYEQYF
TGCGCCAGCAGCCACCGAGCGGGGGGGCCCTACGAGCAGTACTTC
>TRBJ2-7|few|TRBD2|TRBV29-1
CSAAGTKNSYEQYF
TGCAGCGCCGCGGGGACTAAGAACTCCTACGAGCAGTACTTC
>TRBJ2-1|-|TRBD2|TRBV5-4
CASSTVSGGAGVEQFF
TGTGCCAGCAGCACCGTTAGCGGGGGGGCCGGGGTTGAGCAGTTCTTC
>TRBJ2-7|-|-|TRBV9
CASSAGLKNEQYF
TGTGCCAGCAGCGCGGGACTGAAGAACGAGCAGTACTTC
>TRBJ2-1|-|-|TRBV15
CATSRVRQLVDEQFF
TGTGCCACCAGCAGAGTTCGACAGCTGGTCGATGAGCAGTTCTTC
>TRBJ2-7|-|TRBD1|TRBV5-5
CASSLGQVFYEQYF
TGTGCCAGCAGCCTGGGACAGGTTTTCTACGAGCAGTACTTC
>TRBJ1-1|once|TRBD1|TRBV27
CASKTGGTNTEAFF
TGTGCCAGCAAGACAGGGGGCACCAACACTGAAGCTTTCTTT
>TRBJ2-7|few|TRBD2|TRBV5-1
CASSSGLAGYEQYF
TGCGCCAGCAGCTCCGGACTAGCGGGCTACGAGCAGTACTTC
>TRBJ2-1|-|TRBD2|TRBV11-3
CASSSRLAGSDEQFF
TGTGCCAGCAGCTCCAGACTAGCGGGGAGCGATGAGCAGTTCTTC